This T cell receptor (beta chain) came from a study of blood T cells in healthy people across ages. For the second PCR, which ran for about 7 to 12 cycles, a sample-barcoded 5' primer and a J-beta primer mix were used. TCRdb re-called the 5' RACE reads through MiXCR, storing one row per CDR3 protein. This sample has about 1 million distinct CDR3 sequences, with under 55% found just once. Trimming at V came to 8 bases and at J to 4 bases, leaving 7 bases not matched to a gene. CDR1 is SGHTA, CDR2 FQGNSA, per germline. The CDR3 extends over 14 amino acids. The chain has TRBV7-2 and TRBJ1-2; TRBD1 aligns across 10 bases. Material for sequencing was blood. The TCR was taken from a woman aged 60-75 years in good health. This chain's CDR3 is CASRPTGGVYGYTF. In DNA form, the CDR3 reads TGTGCCAGCCGTCCGACAGGGGGCGTCTATGGCTACACCTTC.